The clone carrying this T cell receptor (beta chain) was counted only a few times. CDR1 is SGHDT, CDR2 YYEEEE, per germline. The CDR3 has 15 residues. The germline V and J ends were trimmed by 2 bases and 4 bases, with 15 bases remaining between them. This specimen comes from a study of T cells in Graves' hyperthyroidism and ophthalmopathy. Patients aged 18 to 65 had newly diagnosed hyperthyroidism of under 2 months' duration. RNA transcripts were the template for amplifying TCR beta CDR3 regions. The HTBI primer set drove a first-round RT-PCR of the TCR CDR3. TCRdb redid the calling of the multiplex PCR reads with MiXCR, one entry per CDR3 protein. Of roughly 840,000 distinct CDR3 sequences listed, 38% were seen once; the top ten hold 8% to 9%.

The sample comprised blood. The chain recombines TRBV5-6 with TRBJ1-2; D might be TRBD1 (5 bases). This sequence originates from a man aged 18 to 35 with Graves' hyperthyroidism. DNA of the CDR3: TGTGCCAGCAGCTTTTCGGGGACCTCGATCTATGGCTACACCTTC. Amino acids: CASSFSGTSIYGYTF.